These 9 T cell receptor beta chains originate from one sample sequenced in a study of blood T cell repertoires in COVID-19. Profiled with immunoSEQ multiplex PCR; TCRdb holds only in-frame clones, not every one. The repertoire holds fewer than 300,000 clones, with approximately 88% as singletons. What was sequenced was peripheral blood. The receptors derive from a man aged 18 to 30 with active or convalescent COVID-19.

V usage is TRBV4-1 and J usage is TRBJ2-1; 7 bases fit TRBD1. Germline V lookup: CDR1 MGHRA, CDR2 YSYEKL. CDR3 size: 17 residues. V shed 7 bases, J shed 1 base, and the junction held 13 bases outside the gene matches. The CDR3 here is CASNRDPTGSSYNEQFF. The CDR3 coding sequence is TGCGCCAGCAACCGAGACCCGACAGGGAGTTCCTACAATGAGCAGTTCTTC.

The rearrangement links TRBV6-4 to TRBJ2-2, with TRBD2 identical over 11 bases. CDR1 MRHNA and CDR2 SNTAGT come from the germline V gene. V trimming: 6 bases; J trimming: 4 bases; junction bases outside the gene matches: 4. The CDR3 contains 15 residues. The CDR3 nucleotides read TGTGCCAGCAGCCCCGGGACTAGCGGCACCGGGGAGCTGTTTTTT. Amino acid sequence: CASSPGTSGTGELFF.

The V gene is TRBV19, the J gene TRBJ1-6; D is unresolved. The V gene lost 6 bases and the J gene lost 0 bases, with 9 bases spanning the gap. The CDR3 contains 15 residues. From germline, CDR1 is LNHDA and CDR2 SQIVND (reference sequence). The CDR3 protein is CASSAGNSYNSPLHF. In DNA form, the CDR3 reads TGTGCCAGTAGCGCAGGCAACTCCTATAATTCACCCCTCCACTTT.

The chain is built from TRBV29-1 and TRBJ2-5, with D possibly being TRBD2 (6 bases). V was trimmed by 4 bases and J by 0 bases, leaving 18 bases between them. The germline CDR1 and CDR2 sequences are SQVTM and ANQGSEA. The CDR3 has 16 residues. The CDR3 loop is CSVAAGGNANQETQYF. Here the CDR3 DNA reads TGCAGCGTTGCGGCAGGCGGGAACGCGAACCAAGAGACCCAGTACTTC.

This chain uses TRBV5-4 with TRBJ2-2; 10 nucleotides align to TRBD2. The germline V gene encodes CDR1 SGHNT and CDR2 YYREEE (reference sequence). Trimming removed 3 bases from V and 1 base from J; junction bases left unmatched: 9. This CDR3 region has 18 residues. This chain's CDR3 is CASSSTRRLAGNTGELFF. For the CDR3, the DNA is TGTGCCAGCAGCTCAACGAGGAGACTAGCGGGGAACACCGGGGAGCTGTTTTTT.

V is TRBV11-2 and J is TRBJ2-5; D perhaps matches TRBD1 (5 bases). Germline CDR1 is SGHAT and CDR2 is FQNNGV. Trimming took 1 base from V and 6 from J, leaving 15 bases between them. This CDR3 has 15 residues. DNA for the CDR3: TGTGCCAGCAGCTTAGTTGTAGCAGGGCGGCAGACCCAGTACTTC. It is translated as CASSLVVAGRQTQYF.

The rearrangement uses TRBV9 and TRBJ1-1; D remains ambiguous. The CDR3 consists of 13 residues. Trimming removed 0 bases at V and 3 bases at J, with 6 bases between. Per the germline V gene, CDR1 is SGDLS and CDR2 is YYNGEE. CDR3 sequence (DNA): TGTGCCAGCAGCGTAGCTCCGGACACTGAAGCTTTCTTT. Its protein product is CASSVAPDTEAFF.

This clone was recorded once. The same CDR3 arises from other DNA sequences in this sample as well. This chain joins TRBV5-1 and TRBJ1-2; 9 bases line up with TRBD1. CDR3 length equals 13 residues. V dropped 4 bases and J dropped 8; count of bases not matched to a gene: 6. Per the germline V gene, CDR1 is SGHRS and CDR2 is YFSETQ. The DNA for the CDR3 is TGCGCCAGCAGCCCGGGACAGGGCGGAGGCTACACCTTC. Its translation is CASSPGQGGGYTF. Full variable domain (rest looked up from reference TRBV5-1 and TRBJ1-2): KAGVTQTPRYLIKTRGQQVTLSCSPISGHRSVSWYQQTPGQGLQFLFEYFSETQRNKGNFPGRFSGRQFSNSRSEMNVSTLELGDSALYLCASSPGQGGGYTFGSGTRLTVV.

V usage is TRBV7-9 and J usage is TRBJ2-3; D is uncertain. V lost 3 bases to trimming and J lost 3 bases, with 10 bases between them. The CDR3 has 14 residues. Germline CDR1 reads SEHNR; CDR2 reads FQNEAQ (reference sequence). CDR3: CASSLVLLTDTQYF. The CDR3, as DNA: TGTGCCAGCAGCTTGGTTCTATTGACAGATACGCAGTATTTT.